This record looks at one TCR beta chain sequence and its context. Which antigen it targets is not known. No much larger clone is present one base from it, and per-base qualities are unavailable. The treatment or condition label, read with the paper, signifies: allogeneic hematopoietic cell transplantation with graft depleted of TCRalphabeta T cells and CD19 B cells. The children who served as transplant recipients had been given grafts of TCRalphabeta/CD19-depleted allogeneic hematopoietic cells. The library relied on PCR. The sequencing machine was an Illumina HiSeq 2500. TCR library preparation used molecular barcoding, with unique molecular identifiers applied to normalize quantification of the TCRbeta repertoire. The raw public reads went through TCRdb reprocessing: fastp at Q25, MiXCR clone calling, in-frame beta chains kept. Here each entry gathers all rows of one CDR3 protein and keeps the most common genes and DNA. Recorded for this sample are fewer than 750,000 distinct CDR3 sequences; 25% to 30% of them occurred a single time. The ten largest account for less than 40% of the sample.

CDR1 SGHRS and CDR2 YFSETQ were looked up in the germline V gene. From the cysteine through the phenylalanine, the CDR3 covers 15 amino acids. Of all the DNA, just the CDR3 is kept, 45 bases in frame from base 1. The germline ends are 17 bases apart after V is trimmed by 4 bases and J by 3 bases. The data derive from a study of T-cell reconstitution after alpha-beta-depleted transplantation in children (dated by TCRdb to about 2016). A note on the overall study: The study quantitatively tracked T-cell immune reconstitution after TCRalphabeta/CD19-depleted allogeneic hematopoietic cell transplantation in children using TCR repertoire profiling. What the authors observed across the whole study: The apparently early recovery of alphabetaT-cell counts about two months after transplant reportedly depended on only several hundred rapidly expanded clones that came from non-depleted graft cells. In some patients, high TCRbeta diversity at day 60 was attributed to recipient T cells and intrathymic progenitors that had survived conditioning. The frequencies of hyperexpanded clones fell over the following months, and after one year, T-cell counts and TCRbeta diversity were mostly attributed to newly produced T cells.

This sequence was found in a boy less than two years old with Wiskott-Aldrich syndrome, due to receive a stem cell transplant. This specimen was PBMCs, taken before TCRalphabeta/CD19-depleted stem cell transplant. The V gene is TRBV5-1 and the J gene is TRBJ2-7; the D element might be TRBD1 or TRBD2, as each aligns at 6 bases. The CDR3 corresponds to CASSGGGTMFYEQYF. The sequenced DNA: TGCGCCAGCAGCGGCGGCGGGACAATGTTCTACGAGCAGTACTTC.